Each of the 3 T cell receptor beta chains below was sequenced from the same sample in a study of T cells in Graves' hyperthyroidism and ophthalmopathy. TCR beta CDR3 regions were amplified from RNA. Researchers ran a first-round RT-PCR on the TCR CDR3 using the HTBI primer set. TCRdb recomputed calls from the multiplex PCR reads with MiXCR, one row per CDR3 protein. The sample includes hundreds of thousands of distinct CDR3 sequences, around 19% seen only once; the top ten take about 35%. What was sequenced was blood. These receptors were obtained from a man between 50 and 59 years old with Graves' ophthalmopathy.

There are many counts of this clonotype. This chain links TRBV2 with TRBJ1-2, with 9 bases fitting TRBD1. The V gene end was trimmed by 1 base and the J gene end by 5 bases; junction bases not matched to a gene: 5. Germline-derived CDR1 and CDR2 are SNHLY and FYNNEI. This CDR3 is 15 amino acids long. The CDR3 bases are TGTGCCAGCAGTGAAGAACAGGGGGCATCATATGGCTACACCTTC. Translation: CASSEEQGASYGYTF.

This clonotype was seen repeatedly, ten times or more. The genes are TRBV28 and TRBJ2-5, with 13 nucleotides matching TRBD2. The CDR3 runs to 15 residues. The V segment lost 3 bases and the J segment 7 bases; nucleotides outside the gene matches: 5. Germline V gene lookup returns CDR1 MDHEN and CDR2 SYDVKM. The CDR3: CASSFGTSGTVTQYF. The CDR3, as DNA: TGTGCCAGCAGTTTCGGGACTAGCGGGACTGTGACCCAGTACTTC.

The V gene is TRBV5-4, the J gene TRBJ2-5, with a tentative D call TRBD2 (6 bases). The CDR3 contains 14 residues. V gave up 0 bases and J gave up 2 bases, with 8 bases separating them. Looked up from germline, CDR1 is SGHNT and CDR2 is YYREEE (reference sequence). CDR3 amino acids: CASSLERAQETQYF. The CDR3 DNA reads TGTGCCAGCAGCTTGGAGCGGGCTCAAGAGACCCAGTACTTC.